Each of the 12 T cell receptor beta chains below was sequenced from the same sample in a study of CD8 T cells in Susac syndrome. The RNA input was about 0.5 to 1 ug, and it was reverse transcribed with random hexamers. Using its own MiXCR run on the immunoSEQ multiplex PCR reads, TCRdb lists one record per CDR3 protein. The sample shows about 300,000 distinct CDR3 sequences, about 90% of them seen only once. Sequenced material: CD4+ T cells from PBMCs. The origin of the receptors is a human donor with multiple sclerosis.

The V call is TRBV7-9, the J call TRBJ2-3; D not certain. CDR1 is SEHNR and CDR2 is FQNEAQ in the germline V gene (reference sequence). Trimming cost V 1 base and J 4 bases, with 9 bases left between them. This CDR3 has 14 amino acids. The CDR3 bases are TGTGCCAGCAGCTTAGAGGCGCTATCAGATACGCAGTATTTT. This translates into CASSLEALSDTQYF.

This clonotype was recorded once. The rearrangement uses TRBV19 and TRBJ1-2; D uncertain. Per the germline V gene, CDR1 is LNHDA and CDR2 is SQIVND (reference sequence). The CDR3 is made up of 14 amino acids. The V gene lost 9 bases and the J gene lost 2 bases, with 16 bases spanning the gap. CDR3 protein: CASFETGFNYGYTF. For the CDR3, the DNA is TGTGCCAGCTTCGAAACCGGATTCAACTATGGCTACACCTTC.

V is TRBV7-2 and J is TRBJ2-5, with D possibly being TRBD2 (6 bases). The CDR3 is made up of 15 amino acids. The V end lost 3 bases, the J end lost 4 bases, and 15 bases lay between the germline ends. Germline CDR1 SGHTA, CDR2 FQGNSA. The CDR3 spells CASSFSGTEGETQYF. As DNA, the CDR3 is TGTGCCAGCAGCTTTTCGGGGACGGAGGGAGAGACCCAGTACTTC.

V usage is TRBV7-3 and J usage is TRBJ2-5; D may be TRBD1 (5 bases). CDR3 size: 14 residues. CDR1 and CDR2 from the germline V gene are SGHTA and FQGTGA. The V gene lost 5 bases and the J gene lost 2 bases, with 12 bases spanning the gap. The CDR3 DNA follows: TGTGCCAGCAGCCGTGACAGAACACAAGAGACCCAGTACTTC. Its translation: CASSRDRTQETQYF.

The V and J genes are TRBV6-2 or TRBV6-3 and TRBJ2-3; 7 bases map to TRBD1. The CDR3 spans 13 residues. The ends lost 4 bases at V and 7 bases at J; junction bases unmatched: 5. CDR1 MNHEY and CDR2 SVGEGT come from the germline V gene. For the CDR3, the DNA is TGTGCCAGCAGTTTCAGCAGGGGGTATACGCAGTATTTT. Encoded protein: CASSFSRGYTQYF.

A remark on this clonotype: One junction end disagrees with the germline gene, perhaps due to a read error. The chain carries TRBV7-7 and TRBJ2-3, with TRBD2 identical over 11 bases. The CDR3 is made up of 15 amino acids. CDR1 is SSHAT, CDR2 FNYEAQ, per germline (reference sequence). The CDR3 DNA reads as TGTGCTAGCAGCGTCGGACTAGCGGGTACAGATACGCAGTATTTT. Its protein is CASSVGLAGTDTQYF.

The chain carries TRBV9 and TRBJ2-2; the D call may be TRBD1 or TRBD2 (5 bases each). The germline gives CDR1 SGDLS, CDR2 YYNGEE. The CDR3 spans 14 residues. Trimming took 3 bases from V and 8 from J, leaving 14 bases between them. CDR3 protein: CASSEGLAGGELFF. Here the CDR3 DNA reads TGTGCCAGCAGCGAGGGGCTAGCTGGTGGGGAGCTGTTTTTT.

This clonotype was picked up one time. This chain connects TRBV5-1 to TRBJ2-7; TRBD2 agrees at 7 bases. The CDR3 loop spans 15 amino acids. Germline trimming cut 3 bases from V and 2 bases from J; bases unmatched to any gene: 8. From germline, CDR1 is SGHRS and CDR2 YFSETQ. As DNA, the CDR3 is TGCGCCAGCAGCTCGGAGCGGGGTCTTCCCTACGAGCAGTACTTC. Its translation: CASSSERGLPYEQYF.

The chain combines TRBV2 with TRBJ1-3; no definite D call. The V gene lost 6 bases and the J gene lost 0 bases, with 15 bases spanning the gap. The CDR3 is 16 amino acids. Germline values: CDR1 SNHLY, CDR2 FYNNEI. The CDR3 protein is CASSVIRPLSGNTIYF. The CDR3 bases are TGTGCCAGCAGCGTTATTAGACCGCTCTCTGGAAACACCATATATTTT.

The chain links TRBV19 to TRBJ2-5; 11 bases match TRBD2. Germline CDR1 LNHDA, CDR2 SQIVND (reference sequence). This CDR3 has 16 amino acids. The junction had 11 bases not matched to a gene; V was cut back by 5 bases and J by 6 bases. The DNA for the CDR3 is TGTGCCAGTAGTGTCCATAGCGGGAGGGCCGTGAAGACCCAGTACTTC. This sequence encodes CASSVHSGRAVKTQYF.

The CDR3 bases are TGTGCCAGCAGCCGCCCGGGACTAGCGGGGGGTAACTACAATGAGCAGTTCTTC. Its protein product is CASSRPGLAGGNYNEQFF. The rearrangement uses TRBV14 and TRBJ2-1; 15 bases are shared with TRBD2. CDR3 size: 18 residues. V gave up 4 bases and J gave up 3 bases; unmatched junction bases: 7. CDR1 and CDR2 from the germline V gene are SGHDN and FVKESK. Drawing the rest from reference TRBV14 and TRBJ2-1, the complete variable domain is EAGVTQFPSHSVIEKGQTVTLRCDPISGHDNLYWYRRVMGKEIKFLLHFVKESKQDESGMPNNRFLAERTGGTYSTLKVQPAELEDSGVYFCASSRPGLAGGNYNEQFFGPGTRLTVL.

In nucleotides, the CDR3 is TGTGCCAGCAGCTTGTTTACGGGAGCCCGCAATGAGCAGTTCTTC. The encoded protein is CASSLFTGARNEQFF. This chain links TRBV5-6 with TRBJ2-1, with TRBD2 as a possible D gene (6 bases). This CDR3 contains 15 residues. Germline V CDR1 and CDR2: SGHDT, YYEEEE. Trimming took 1 base from V and 6 from J, leaving 14 bases between them.